This TCR beta chain appears in the sequencing data of a study of T cell changes during pregnancy in multiple sclerosis (dated by TCRdb to between 2018 and 2021). The study in broad terms: In women with multiple sclerosis, the researchers looked at how the T cell repertoire shifted as pregnancy progressed.

To prepare the library, the immunoSEQ multiplex PCR assay was applied. What TCRdb holds here is the immuneACCESS table cut down to in-frame rearrangements. Part of the clones is not present; checked against another copy, under half of the missing clones reflect an unresolved V gene, and the others are unexplained. This sample holds under 65,000 clones; about 93% were observed only once. In total, the top ten clones hold over 2.5% of the sample. On this clone itself: Its cognate antigen has yet to be identified. Base-call qualities are not available, and no considerably larger clone is one nucleotide away.

For CDR1 and CDR2, the germline V gene (reference sequence) lists SEHNR and FQNEAQ. The germline ends are 14 bases apart after V is trimmed by 7 bases and J by 1 base. The CDR3 spans 15 residues, from the cysteine through the phenylalanine. Only the CDR3 part of the read is kept: 45 bases, read in frame from the first base. The sample was CD8+ T cells from peripheral blood mononuclear cells, taken in the third trimester of pregnancy. The chain was built from TRBV7-9 and TRBJ1-5, with TRBD1 tentatively as D gene (5 bases match). The receptor's source is a female donor with multiple sclerosis, enrolled in a pregnancy study. The CDR3 reads CASTPGGASNQPQHF. At the DNA level, the sequence is TGTGCCAGCACCCCCGGGGGAGCGAGCAATCAGCCCCAGCATTTT.